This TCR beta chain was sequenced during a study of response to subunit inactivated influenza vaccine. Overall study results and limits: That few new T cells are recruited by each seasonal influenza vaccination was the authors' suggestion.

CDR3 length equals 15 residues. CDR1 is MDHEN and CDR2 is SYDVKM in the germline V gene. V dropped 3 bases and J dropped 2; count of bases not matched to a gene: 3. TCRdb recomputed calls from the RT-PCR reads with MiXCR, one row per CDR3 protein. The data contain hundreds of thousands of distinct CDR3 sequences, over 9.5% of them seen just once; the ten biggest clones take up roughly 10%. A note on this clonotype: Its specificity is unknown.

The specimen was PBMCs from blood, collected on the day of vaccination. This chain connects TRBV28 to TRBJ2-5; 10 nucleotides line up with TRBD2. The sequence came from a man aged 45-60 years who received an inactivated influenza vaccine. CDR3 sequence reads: CASSLGLARQETQYF. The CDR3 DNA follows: TGTGCCAGCAGTTTGGGACTAGCGAGACAAGAGACCCAGTACTTC. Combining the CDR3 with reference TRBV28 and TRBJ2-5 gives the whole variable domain DVKVTQSSRYLVKRTGEKVFLECVQDMDHENMFWYRQDPGLGLRLIYFSYDVKMKEKGDIPEGYSVSREKKERFSLILESASTNQTSMYLCASSLGLARQETQYFGPGTRLLVL.